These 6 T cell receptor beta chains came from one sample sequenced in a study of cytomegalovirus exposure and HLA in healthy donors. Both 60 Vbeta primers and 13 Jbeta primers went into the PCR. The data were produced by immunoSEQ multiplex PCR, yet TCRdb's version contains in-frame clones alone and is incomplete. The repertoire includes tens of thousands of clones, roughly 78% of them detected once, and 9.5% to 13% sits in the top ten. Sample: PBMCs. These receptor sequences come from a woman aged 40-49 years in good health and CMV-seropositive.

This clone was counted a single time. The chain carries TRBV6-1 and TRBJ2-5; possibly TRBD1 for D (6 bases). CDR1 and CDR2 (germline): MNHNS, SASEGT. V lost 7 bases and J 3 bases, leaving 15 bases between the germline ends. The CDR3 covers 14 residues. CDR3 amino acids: CASTVSRDKETQYF. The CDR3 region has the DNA TGTGCCAGCACCGTCTCCAGGGACAAAGAGACCCAGTACTTC.

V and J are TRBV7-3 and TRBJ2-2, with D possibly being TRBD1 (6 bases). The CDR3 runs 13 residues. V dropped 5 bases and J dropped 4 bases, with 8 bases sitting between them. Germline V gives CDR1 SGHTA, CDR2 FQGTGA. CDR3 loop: CASSPQGTGELFF. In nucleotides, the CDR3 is TGTGCCAGCAGCCCACAGGGCACCGGGGAGCTGTTTTTT.

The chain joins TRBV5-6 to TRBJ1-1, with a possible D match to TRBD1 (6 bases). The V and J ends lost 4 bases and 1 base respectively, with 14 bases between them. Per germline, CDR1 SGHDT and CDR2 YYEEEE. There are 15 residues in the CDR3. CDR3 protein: CASSGAGGANTEAFF. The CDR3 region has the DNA TGTGCCAGCAGCGGAGCGGGGGGCGCGAACACTGAAGCTTTCTTT. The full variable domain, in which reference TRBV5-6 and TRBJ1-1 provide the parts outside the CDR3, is DAGVTQSPTHLIKTRGQQVTLRCSPKSGHDTVSWYQQALGQGPQFIFQYYEEEERQRGNFPDRFSGHQFPNYSSELNVNALLLGDSALYLCASSGAGGANTEAFFGQGTRLTVV.

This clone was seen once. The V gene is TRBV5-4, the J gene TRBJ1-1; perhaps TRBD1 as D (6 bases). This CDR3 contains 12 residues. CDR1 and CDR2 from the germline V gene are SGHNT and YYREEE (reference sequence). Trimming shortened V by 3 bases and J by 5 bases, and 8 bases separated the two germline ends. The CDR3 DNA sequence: TGTGCCAGCAGCTCCAGGGGAACTGAAGCTTTCTTT. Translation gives CASSSRGTEAFF.

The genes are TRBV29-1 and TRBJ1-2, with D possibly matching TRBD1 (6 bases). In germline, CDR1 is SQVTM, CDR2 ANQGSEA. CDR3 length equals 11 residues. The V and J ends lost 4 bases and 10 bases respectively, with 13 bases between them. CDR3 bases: TGCAGCGTTGTGTACAGGGATGCCTACACCTTC. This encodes CSVVYRDAYTF.

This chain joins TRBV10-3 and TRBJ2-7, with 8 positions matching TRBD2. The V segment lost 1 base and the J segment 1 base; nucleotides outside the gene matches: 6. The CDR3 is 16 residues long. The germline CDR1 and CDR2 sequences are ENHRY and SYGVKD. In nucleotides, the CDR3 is TGTGCCATCAGTGAGTTAGGGCGGGGGGTATCCTACGAGCAGTACTTC. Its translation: CAISELGRGVSYEQYF.